Listed below are T cell receptor beta chains from one sample, sequenced in a study of T cells after yellow fever vaccination. In TCRdb, the 5' RACE reads were re-called with MiXCR into one record per CDR3 protein. Among roughly 100,000 distinct CDR3 sequences listed, almost 9% were seen once. Material: CD8+ T cells not binding an NS4B(214-222) dextramer, sorted from PBMCs, obtained around 16 days after the first yellow fever vaccination. All receptors come from a young man who received the YFV17D yellow fever vaccine. Each CDR3 is given with its conserved first and last residue. Each record gives: CDR3 protein, CDR3 DNA, D gene, clone size, J gene, V gene. D genes are given only for firm matches. Only some rows state a clone size, as once, few, many or a class for expanded clones.

CDR3 protein: CASSVMAPYNEQFF
CDR3 DNA: TGTGCCAGCAGTGTGATGGCCCCCTACAATGAGCAGTTCTTC
D gene: -
clone size: few
J gene: TRBJ2-1
V gene: TRBV6-1

CDR3 protein: CASGTSGLKGTQYF
CDR3 DNA: TGTGCCAGCGGGACTAGCGGGCTCAAAGGGACCCAGTACTTC
D gene: TRBD2
clone size: -
J gene: TRBJ2-5
V gene: TRBV12-3/TRBV12-4

CDR3 protein: CASSQTRTEEHNEQFF
CDR3 DNA: TGCGCCAGCAGCCAAACACGGACCGAGGAACACAATGAGCAGTTCTTC
D gene: -
clone size: -
J gene: TRBJ2-1
V gene: TRBV4-3

CDR3 protein: CAISETARSAGELFF
CDR3 DNA: TGTGCCATCAGTGAGACGGCCCGCTCAGCCGGGGAGCTGTTTTTT
D gene: -
clone size: few
J gene: TRBJ2-2
V gene: TRBV10-3

CDR3 protein: CASSLGGENNEQFF
CDR3 DNA: TGTGCCAGCAGTTTAGGAGGGGAGAACAATGAGCAGTTCTTC
D gene: -
clone size: -
J gene: TRBJ2-1
V gene: TRBV12-3/TRBV12-4

CDR3 protein: CASSQKQGDGTEAFF
CDR3 DNA: TGTGCCAGCAGCCAAAAACAGGGGGATGGCACTGAAGCTTTCTTT
D gene: TRBD1
clone size: -
J gene: TRBJ1-1
V gene: TRBV7-9

CDR3 protein: CASSPVNTYNEQFF
CDR3 DNA: TGTGCCAGCAGCCCGGTCAATACGTACAATGAGCAGTTCTTC
D gene: -
clone size: -
J gene: TRBJ2-1
V gene: TRBV11-2

CDR3 protein: CASSFGRRYYNEQFF
CDR3 DNA: TGTGCCAGTAGTTTCGGACGACGATACTACAATGAGCAGTTCTTC
D gene: -
clone size: few
J gene: TRBJ2-1
V gene: TRBV19

CDR3 protein: CASRIGQGSYEQYF
CDR3 DNA: TGTGCCAGCCGCATAGGACAGGGTTCCTACGAGCAGTACTTC
D gene: TRBD1
clone size: many
J gene: TRBJ2-7
V gene: TRBV12-3/TRBV12-4

CDR3 protein: CASSSDRGTSTDTQYF
CDR3 DNA: TGTGCCAGCAGCTCCGACAGGGGGACTAGCACAGATACGCAGTATTTT
D gene: TRBD1
clone size: once
J gene: TRBJ2-3
V gene: TRBV6-2/TRBV6-3

CDR3 protein: CASSQEGLPYQETQYF
CDR3 DNA: TGTGCCAGCAGCCAAGAGGGGCTACCGTACCAAGAGACCCAGTACTTC
D gene: -
clone size: -
J gene: TRBJ2-5
V gene: TRBV3-1

CDR3 protein: CASSWGGYNEQFF
CDR3 DNA: TGCGCCAGCAGCTGGGGGGGTTACAATGAGCAGTTCTTC
D gene: TRBD2
clone size: -
J gene: TRBJ2-1
V gene: TRBV5-1

CDR3 protein: CASSTRTVNTEAFF
CDR3 DNA: TGTGCCAGCAGCACCCGGACGGTGAACACTGAAGCTTTCTTT
D gene: -
clone size: -
J gene: TRBJ1-1
V gene: TRBV11-2

CDR3 protein: CASSLGVAVPPGELFF
CDR3 DNA: TGCGCCAGCAGCTTGGGGGTAGCGGTGCCCCCCGGGGAGCTGTTTTTT
D gene: -
clone size: few
J gene: TRBJ2-2
V gene: TRBV5-1

CDR3 protein: CAIHTANTGELFF
CDR3 DNA: TGTGCCATCCACACAGCGAACACCGGGGAGCTGTTTTTT
D gene: -
clone size: -
J gene: TRBJ2-2
V gene: TRBV10-3

CDR3 protein: CASTPGASNYGYTF
CDR3 DNA: TGTGCCAGCACCCCCGGGGCCTCTAACTATGGCTACACCTTC
D gene: -
clone size: -
J gene: TRBJ1-2
V gene: TRBV7-9

CDR3 protein: CASSLVRAGGRNEQFF
CDR3 DNA: TGTGCCAGCAGCTTAGTTAGGGCAGGTGGAAGGAATGAGCAGTTCTTC
D gene: -
clone size: -
J gene: TRBJ2-1
V gene: TRBV7-9

CDR3 protein: CASRRTSGAETQYF
CDR3 DNA: TGTGCCAGCAGGCGGACTAGCGGGGCAGAGACCCAGTACTTC
D gene: TRBD2
clone size: -
J gene: TRBJ2-5
V gene: TRBV7-2

CDR3 protein: CASSADRASYNEQFF
CDR3 DNA: TGTGCCAGCAGCGCAGACAGGGCCTCCTACAATGAGCAGTTCTTC
D gene: TRBD1
clone size: few
J gene: TRBJ2-1
V gene: TRBV7-6

CDR3 protein: CASSPLGLAGGYEQYF
CDR3 DNA: TGTGCCAGCAGTCCCCTAGGACTAGCGGGGGGCTACGAGCAGTACTTC
D gene: TRBD2
clone size: few
J gene: TRBJ2-7
V gene: TRBV27

CDR3 protein: CASRSASGGTRSYNEQFF
CDR3 DNA: TGCGCCAGCAGGTCCGCTAGCGGGGGGACGCGCTCCTACAATGAGCAGTTCTTC
D gene: TRBD2
clone size: few
J gene: TRBJ2-1
V gene: TRBV5-1

CDR3 protein: CASSLGALAGAEQFF
CDR3 DNA: TGTGCCAGCAGCTTAGGGGCATTAGCGGGGGCCGAGCAGTTCTTC
D gene: TRBD2
clone size: few
J gene: TRBJ2-1
V gene: TRBV11-1

CDR3 protein: CASSRGADQPQHF
CDR3 DNA: TGTGCCAGCAGCCGGGGGGCAGATCAGCCCCAGCATTTT
D gene: -
clone size: few
J gene: TRBJ1-5
V gene: TRBV9

CDR3 protein: CATSDLTVNTGELFF
CDR3 DNA: TGTGCCACCAGTGATTTGACAGTGAACACCGGGGAGCTGTTTTTT
D gene: -
clone size: many
J gene: TRBJ2-2
V gene: TRBV24-1

CDR3 protein: CASRTSGGAYNEQFF
CDR3 DNA: TGTGCCAGCAGAACTAGCGGGGGAGCCTACAATGAGCAGTTCTTC
D gene: TRBD2
clone size: -
J gene: TRBJ2-1
V gene: TRBV6-5

CDR3 protein: CASSLGVNRAYEQYF
CDR3 DNA: TGTGCCAGCAGCTTAGGGGTAAACCGGGCCTACGAGCAGTACTTC
D gene: -
clone size: few
J gene: TRBJ2-7
V gene: TRBV7-6

CDR3 protein: CASRGQGLGELFF
CDR3 DNA: TGTGCCAGCAGGGGACAGGGGCTCGGGGAGCTGTTTTTT
D gene: TRBD1
clone size: -
J gene: TRBJ2-2
V gene: TRBV27